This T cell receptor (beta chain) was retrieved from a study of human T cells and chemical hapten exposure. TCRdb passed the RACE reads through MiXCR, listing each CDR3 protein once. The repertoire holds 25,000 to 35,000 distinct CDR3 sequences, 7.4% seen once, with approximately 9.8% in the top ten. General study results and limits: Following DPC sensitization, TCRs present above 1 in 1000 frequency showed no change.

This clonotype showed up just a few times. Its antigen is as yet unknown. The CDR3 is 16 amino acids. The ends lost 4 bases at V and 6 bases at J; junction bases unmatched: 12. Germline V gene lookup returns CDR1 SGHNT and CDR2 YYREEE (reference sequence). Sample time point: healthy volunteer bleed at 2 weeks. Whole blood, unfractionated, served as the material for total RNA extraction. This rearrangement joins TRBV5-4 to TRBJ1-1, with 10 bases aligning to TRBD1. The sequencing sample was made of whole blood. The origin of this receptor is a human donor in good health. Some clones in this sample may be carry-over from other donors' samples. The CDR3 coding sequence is TGTGCCAGCAGCCCGTCTGGACAGGGGGAAGTCGCTGAAGCTTTCTTT. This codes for CASSPSGQGEVAEAFF.